Listed below are T cell receptor beta chains from one sample, sequenced in a study of cytomegalovirus exposure and HLA in healthy donors. Assay: immunoSEQ multiplex PCR; the TCRdb copy retains only in-frame clones and omits some. The top ten clones hold around 0.46% of a sample with roughly 200,000 clones, roughly 82% of them seen once. Sequencing was done on a sample of PBMCs. These receptors all come from a woman aged 45 to 65 in good health and CMV-seronegative. The conserved cysteine and the conserved F or W are not part of the CDR3 here. Each record gives: D gene, V gene, clone size, CDR3 protein. The D gene is left open where the match is weak. Part of the rows lack a size; the others show once, few, many or a class for expanded clones.

TRBD2,TRBV5-6,few,ASRGLAGVSTDTQY
.,TRBV7-3,.,ASSLSAGNYEQY
TRBD2,TRBV2,.,ASSDPPAGGGTDTQY
.,TRBV9,.,ASSVGGRNTDTQY
.,TRBV28,few,ASRQGTYGYT
TRBD1,TRBV2,.,ASSNRGKGETQY
TRBD1,TRBV19,.,ASSGTGRSVGQPQH
TRBD1,TRBV5-1,.,ASSLTGTGDEQY
TRBD1,TRBV5-4,once,ASSSTGTQF
.,TRBV2,.,ASVAGRSYNSPLH
.,TRBV4-3,once,ASSHAIYGWEKLF
.,TRBV29-1,.,SVGLAGSTDTQY
TRBD2,TRBV7-9,.,SSSSQSKTSGETQY
TRBD1,TRBV6-6,.,ASSYPMGQGDEQF
.,TRBV10-1,.,ASSESLRGPQH